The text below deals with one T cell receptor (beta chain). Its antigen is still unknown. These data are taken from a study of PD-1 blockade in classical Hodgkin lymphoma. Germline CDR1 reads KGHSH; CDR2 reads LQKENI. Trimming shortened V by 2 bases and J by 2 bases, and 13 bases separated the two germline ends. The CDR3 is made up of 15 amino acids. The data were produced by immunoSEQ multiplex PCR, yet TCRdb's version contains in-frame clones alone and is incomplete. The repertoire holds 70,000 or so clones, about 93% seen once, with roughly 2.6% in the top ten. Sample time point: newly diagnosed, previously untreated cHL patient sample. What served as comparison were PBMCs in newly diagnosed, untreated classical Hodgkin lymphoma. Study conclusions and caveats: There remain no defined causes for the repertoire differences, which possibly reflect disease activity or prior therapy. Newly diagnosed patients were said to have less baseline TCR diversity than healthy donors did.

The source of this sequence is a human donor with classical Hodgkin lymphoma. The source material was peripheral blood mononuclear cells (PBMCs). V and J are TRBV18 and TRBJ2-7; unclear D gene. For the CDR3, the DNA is TGTGCCAGCTCACCATCGGCGGCAGCGACCTACGAGCAGTACTTC. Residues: CASSPSAAATYEQYF.